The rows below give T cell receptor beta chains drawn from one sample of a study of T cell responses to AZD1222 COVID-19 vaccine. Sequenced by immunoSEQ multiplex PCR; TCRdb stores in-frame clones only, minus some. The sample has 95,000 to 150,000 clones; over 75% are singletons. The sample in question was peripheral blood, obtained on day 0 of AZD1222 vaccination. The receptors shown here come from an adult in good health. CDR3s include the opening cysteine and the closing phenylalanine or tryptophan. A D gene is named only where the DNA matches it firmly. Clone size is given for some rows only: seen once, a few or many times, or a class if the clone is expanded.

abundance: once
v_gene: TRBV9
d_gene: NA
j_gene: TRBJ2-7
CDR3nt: TGTGCCAGCAGCGCGGGAGACAGGGTGTTCTCCTACGAGCAGTACTTC
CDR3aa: CASSAGDRVFSYEQYF

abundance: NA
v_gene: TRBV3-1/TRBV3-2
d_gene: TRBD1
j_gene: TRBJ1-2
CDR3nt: TGTGCCAGCAGCCAACAGACAGGGAAGGGTGGCTACACCTTC
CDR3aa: CASSQQTGKGGYTF

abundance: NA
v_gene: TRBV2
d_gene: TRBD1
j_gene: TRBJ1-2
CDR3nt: TGTGCCAGCAGGACAGGGACTGCCTATGGCTACACCTTC
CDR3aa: CASRTGTAYGYTF

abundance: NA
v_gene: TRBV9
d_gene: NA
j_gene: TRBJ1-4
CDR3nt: TGTGCCAGCAGCGTTACTCCAGGGATCGCTAATGAAAAACTGTTTTTT
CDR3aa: CASSVTPGIANEKLFF

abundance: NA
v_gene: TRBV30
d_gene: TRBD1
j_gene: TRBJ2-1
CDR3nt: TGTGCCTGGACGGACAGGGAGCACAATGAGCAGTTCTTC
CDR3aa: CAWTDREHNEQFF

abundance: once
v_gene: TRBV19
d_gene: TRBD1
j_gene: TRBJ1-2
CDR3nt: TGTGCCAGTAGTATAGGCCAGGGGGCTTTTGGCTACACCTTC
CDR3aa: CASSIGQGAFGYTF

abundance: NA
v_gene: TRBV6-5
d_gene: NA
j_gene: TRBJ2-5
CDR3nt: TGTGCCAGCAGTTACTCGATCCTGGAGCAAGAGACCCAGTACTTC
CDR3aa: CASSYSILEQETQYF

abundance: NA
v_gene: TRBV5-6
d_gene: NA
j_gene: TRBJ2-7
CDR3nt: TGTGCCAGCAGCCACAGAGGAGCCTACGAGCAGTACTTC
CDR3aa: CASSHRGAYEQYF

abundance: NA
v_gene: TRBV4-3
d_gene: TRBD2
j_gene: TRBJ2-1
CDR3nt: TGCGCCAGCAGCCATGTAAGCGGGAGGGCCGGCAATGAGCAGTTCTTC
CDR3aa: CASSHVSGRAGNEQFF

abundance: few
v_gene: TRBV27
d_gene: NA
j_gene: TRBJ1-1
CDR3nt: TGTGCCAGCAGTCTGTCGCCACTGGCAGGGGCGAACACTGAAGCTTTCTTT
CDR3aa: CASSLSPLAGANTEAFF

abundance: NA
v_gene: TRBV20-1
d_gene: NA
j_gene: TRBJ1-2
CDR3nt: TGCAGTGCTAGTCTGGCAGGGGTCTATGGCTACACCTTC
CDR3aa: CSASLAGVYGYTF

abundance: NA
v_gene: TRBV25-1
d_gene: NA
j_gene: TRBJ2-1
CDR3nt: TGTGCCAGCAGTGCATACAATGAGCAGTTCTTC
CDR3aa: CASSAYNEQFF

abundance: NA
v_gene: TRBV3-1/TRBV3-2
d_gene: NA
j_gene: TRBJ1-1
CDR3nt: TGTGCCAGCAGCCAAGACGACAGATCGAACACTGAAGCTTTCTTT
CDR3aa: CASSQDDRSNTEAFF

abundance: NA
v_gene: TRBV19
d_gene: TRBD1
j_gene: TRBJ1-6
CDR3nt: TGTGCCAGTAGCGGACAGGGGGGACGTTCACCCCTCCACTTT
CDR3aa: CASSGQGGRSPLHF

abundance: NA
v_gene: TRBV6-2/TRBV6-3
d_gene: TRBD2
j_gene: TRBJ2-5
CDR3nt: TGTGCCAGCAGTTTTAGACTAGCGGGGGCTGGAGAGACCCAGTACTTC
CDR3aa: CASSFRLAGAGETQYF

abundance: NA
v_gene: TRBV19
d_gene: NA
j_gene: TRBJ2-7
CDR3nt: TGTGCCAGTAGTGTCACAGCGGTGGGGGAGCAGTACTTC
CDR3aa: CASSVTAVGEQYF

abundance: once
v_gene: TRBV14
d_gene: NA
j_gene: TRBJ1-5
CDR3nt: TGTGCCAGCAGCCAAGATGCACATCAGCCCCAGCATTTT
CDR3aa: CASSQDAHQPQHF

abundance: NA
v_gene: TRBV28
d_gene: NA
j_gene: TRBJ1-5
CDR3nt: TGTGCCAGCAGTTCGTTGGGCAGGGTGGGCCAGCCCCAGCATTTT
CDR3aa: CASSSLGRVGQPQHF

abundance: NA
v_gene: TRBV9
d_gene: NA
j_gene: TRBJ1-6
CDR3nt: TGTGCCAGCAGCGCATACGGAAGAGATTCACCCCTCCACTTT
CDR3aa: CASSAYGRDSPLHF

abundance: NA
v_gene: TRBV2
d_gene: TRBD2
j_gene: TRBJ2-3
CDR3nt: TGTGCCTTCTCTAGCGGGGGGGCCGTAGATACGCAGTATTTT
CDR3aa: CAFSSGGAVDTQYF

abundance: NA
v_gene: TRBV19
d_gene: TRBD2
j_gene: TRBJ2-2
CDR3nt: TGTGCCAGTAGTGTTTCGGGACTAGCAAGCTACACCGGGGAGCTGTTTTTT
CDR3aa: CASSVSGLASYTGELFF

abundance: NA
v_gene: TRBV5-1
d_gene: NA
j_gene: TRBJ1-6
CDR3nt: TGCGCCAGCAGCTTGGCCGGGGGTTCACCCCTCCACTTT
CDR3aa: CASSLAGGSPLHF